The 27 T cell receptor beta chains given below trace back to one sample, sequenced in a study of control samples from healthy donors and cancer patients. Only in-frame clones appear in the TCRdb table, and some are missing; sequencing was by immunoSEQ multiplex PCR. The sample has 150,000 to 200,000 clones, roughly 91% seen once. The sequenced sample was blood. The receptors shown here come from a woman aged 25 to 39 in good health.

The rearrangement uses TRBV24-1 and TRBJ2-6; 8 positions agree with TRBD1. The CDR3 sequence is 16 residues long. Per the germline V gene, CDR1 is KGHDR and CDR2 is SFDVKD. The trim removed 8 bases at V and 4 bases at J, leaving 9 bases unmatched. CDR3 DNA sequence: TGTGCCACCAAGACAGGGGAGATCGACGGGGCCAACGTCCTGACTTTC. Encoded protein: CATKTGEIDGANVLTF.

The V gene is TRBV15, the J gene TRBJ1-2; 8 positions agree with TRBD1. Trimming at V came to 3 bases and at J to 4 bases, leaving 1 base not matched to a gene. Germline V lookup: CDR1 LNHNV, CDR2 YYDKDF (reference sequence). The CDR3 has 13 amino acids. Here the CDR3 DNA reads TGTGCCACCAGCAGGGACAGGGCCTATGGCTACACCTTC. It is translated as CATSRDRAYGYTF.

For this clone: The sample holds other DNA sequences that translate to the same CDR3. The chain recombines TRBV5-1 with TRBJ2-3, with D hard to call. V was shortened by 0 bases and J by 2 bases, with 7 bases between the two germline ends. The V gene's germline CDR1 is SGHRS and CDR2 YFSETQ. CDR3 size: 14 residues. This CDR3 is CASSLGVPTDTQYF. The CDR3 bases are TGCGCCAGCAGCTTGGGGGTCCCCACAGATACGCAGTATTTT.

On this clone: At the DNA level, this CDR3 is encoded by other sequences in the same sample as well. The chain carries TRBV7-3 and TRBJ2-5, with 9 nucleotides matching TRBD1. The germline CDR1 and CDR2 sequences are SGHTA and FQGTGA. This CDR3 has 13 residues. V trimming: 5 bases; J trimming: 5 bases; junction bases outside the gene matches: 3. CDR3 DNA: TGTGCCAGCAGCCCCGACAGGGGGGAGACCCAGTACTTC. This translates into CASSPDRGETQYF.

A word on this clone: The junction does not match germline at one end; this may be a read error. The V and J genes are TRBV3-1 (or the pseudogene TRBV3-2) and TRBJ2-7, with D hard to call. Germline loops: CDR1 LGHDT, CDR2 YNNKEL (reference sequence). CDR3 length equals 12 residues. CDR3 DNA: TGTGCCAGCAGCCAATCCTCCCACGAGCAGTACTTC. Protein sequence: CASSQSSHEQYF.

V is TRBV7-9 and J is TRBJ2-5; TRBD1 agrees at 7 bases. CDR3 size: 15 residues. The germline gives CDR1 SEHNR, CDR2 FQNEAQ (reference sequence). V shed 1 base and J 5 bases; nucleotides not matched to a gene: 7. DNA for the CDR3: TGTGCCAGCAGCTTAGGGTCAGGGGGTAGTGAGACCCAGTACTTC. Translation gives CASSLGSGGSETQYF.

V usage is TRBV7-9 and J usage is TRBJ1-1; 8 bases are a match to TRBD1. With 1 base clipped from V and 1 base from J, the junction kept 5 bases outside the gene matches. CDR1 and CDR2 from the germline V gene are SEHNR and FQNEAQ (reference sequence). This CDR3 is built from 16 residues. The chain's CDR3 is CASSLGTGTGNTEAFF. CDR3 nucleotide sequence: TGTGCCAGCAGCTTAGGTACTGGGACAGGGAACACTGAAGCTTTCTTT.

The CDR3 bases are TGTGCCAGCAGCCGCGGGACAGTCGGTTACTATGGCTACACCTTC. Protein product: CASSRGTVGYYGYTF. This sequence joins TRBV7-9 and TRBJ1-2; TRBD1 matches at 7 bases. V shed 5 bases and J 3 bases; nucleotides not matched to a gene: 9. The CDR3 has 15 amino acids. The germline CDR1 and CDR2 sequences are SEHNR and FQNEAQ (reference sequence). Full variable domain (rest looked up from reference TRBV7-9 and TRBJ1-2): DTGVSQNPRHKITKRGQNVTFRCDPISEHNRLYWYRQTLGQGPEFLTYFQNEAQLEKSRLLSDRFSAERPKGSFSTLEIQRTEQGDSAMYLCASSRGTVGYYGYTFGSGTRLTVV.

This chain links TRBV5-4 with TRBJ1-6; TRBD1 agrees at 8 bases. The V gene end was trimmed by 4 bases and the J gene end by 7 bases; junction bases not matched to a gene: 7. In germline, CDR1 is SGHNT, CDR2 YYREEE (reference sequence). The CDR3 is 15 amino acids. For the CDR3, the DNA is TGTGCCAGCAGCCGCGGACAGGGAGGGAATTCACCCCTCCACTTT. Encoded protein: CASSRGQGGNSPLHF.

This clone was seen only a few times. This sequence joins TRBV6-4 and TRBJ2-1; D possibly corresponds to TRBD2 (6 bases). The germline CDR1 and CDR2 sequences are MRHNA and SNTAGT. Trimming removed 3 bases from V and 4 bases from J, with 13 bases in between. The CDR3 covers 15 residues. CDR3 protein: CASSDSDGGYNEQFF. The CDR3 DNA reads TGTGCCAGCAGTGATTCCGACGGGGGATACAATGAGCAGTTCTTC.

CDR3 protein: CASRGGLETQYF. The CDR3 DNA sequence: TGTGCCAGCCGGGGGGGGCTGGAGACCCAGTACTTC. This chain connects TRBV6-6 to TRBJ2-5; 8 bases fit TRBD2. CDR1 is MNHNY, CDR2 SVGAGI, per germline (reference sequence). The CDR3 is 12 amino acids. Trimming at V came to 8 bases and at J to 5 bases, leaving 4 bases not matched to a gene.

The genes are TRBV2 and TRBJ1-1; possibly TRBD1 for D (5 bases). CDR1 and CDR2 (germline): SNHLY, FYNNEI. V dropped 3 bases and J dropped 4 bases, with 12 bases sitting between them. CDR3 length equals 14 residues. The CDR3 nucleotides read TGTGCCAGCAGTGATCCAGGGTCAAGCACTGAAGCTTTCTTT. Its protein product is CASSDPGSSTEAFF.

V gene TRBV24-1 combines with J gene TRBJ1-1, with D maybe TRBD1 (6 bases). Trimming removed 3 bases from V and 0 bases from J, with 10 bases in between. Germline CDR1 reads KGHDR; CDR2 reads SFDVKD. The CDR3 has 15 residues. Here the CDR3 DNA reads TGTGCCACCAGTGATCCGGGACATATGAACACTGAAGCTTTCTTT. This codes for CATSDPGHMNTEAFF.

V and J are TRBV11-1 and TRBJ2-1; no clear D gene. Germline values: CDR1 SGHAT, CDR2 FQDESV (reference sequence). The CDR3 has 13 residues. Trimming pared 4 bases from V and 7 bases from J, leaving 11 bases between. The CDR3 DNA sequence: TGTGCCAGCAGCTCGCAGAACGAGAATGAGCAGTTCTTC. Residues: CASSSQNENEQFF.

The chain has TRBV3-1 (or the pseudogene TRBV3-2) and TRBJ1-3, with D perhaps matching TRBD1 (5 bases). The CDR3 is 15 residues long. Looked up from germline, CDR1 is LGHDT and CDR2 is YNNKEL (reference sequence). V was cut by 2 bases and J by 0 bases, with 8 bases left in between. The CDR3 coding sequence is TGTGCCAGCAGCCAAATACAGGTCTCTGGAAACACCATATATTTT. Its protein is CASSQIQVSGNTIYF.

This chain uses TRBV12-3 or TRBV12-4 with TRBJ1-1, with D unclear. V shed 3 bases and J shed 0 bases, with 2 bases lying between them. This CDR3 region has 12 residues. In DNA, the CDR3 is TGTGCCAGCAGTTTCATGAACACTGAAGCTTTCTTT. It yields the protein CASSFMNTEAFF.

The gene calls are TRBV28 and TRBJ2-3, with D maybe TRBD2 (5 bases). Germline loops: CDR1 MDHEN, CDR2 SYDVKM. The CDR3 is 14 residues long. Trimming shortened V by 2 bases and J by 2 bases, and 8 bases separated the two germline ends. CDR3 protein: CASSLGLNTDTQYF. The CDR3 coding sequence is TGTGCCAGCAGTTTAGGACTTAACACAGATACGCAGTATTTT.

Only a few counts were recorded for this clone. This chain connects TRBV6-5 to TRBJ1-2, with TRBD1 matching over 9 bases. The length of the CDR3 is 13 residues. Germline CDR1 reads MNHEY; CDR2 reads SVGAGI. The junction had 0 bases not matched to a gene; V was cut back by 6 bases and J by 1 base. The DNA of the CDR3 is TGTGCCAGCAGGGGACAGGGTAACTATGGCTACACCTTC. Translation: CASRGQGNYGYTF.

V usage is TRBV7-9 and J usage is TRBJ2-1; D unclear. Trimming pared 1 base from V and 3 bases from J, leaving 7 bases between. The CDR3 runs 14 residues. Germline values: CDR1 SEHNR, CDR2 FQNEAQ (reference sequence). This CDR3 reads CASSLVGYYNEQFF. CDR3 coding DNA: TGTGCCAGCAGCTTAGTGGGATACTACAATGAGCAGTTCTTC.

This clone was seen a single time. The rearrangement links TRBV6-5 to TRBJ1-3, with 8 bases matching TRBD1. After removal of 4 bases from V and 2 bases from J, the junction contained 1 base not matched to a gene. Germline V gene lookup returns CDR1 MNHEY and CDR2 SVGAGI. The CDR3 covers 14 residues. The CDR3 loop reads CASSWTGTGNTIYF. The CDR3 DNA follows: TGTGCCAGCAGTTGGACAGGGACTGGAAACACCATATATTTT.

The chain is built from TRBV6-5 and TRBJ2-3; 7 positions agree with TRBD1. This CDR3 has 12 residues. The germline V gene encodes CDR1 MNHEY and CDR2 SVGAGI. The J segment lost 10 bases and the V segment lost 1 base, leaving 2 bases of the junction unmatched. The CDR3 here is CASSYLQGSQYF. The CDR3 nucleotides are TGTGCCAGCAGTTACTTACAGGGGTCGCAGTATTTT.

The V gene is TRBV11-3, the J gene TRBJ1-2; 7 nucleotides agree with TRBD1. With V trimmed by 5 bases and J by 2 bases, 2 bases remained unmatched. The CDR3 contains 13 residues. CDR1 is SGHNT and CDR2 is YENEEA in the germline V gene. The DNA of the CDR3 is TGTGCCAGCAGCGGGACAGCCAACTATGGCTACACCTTC. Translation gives CASSGTANYGYTF.

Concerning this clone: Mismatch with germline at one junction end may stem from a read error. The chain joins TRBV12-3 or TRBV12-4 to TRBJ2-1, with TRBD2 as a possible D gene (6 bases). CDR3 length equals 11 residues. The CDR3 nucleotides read TGTGCCAGCAGTTTAGGGACTATTAAAGTCTTC. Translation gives CASSLGTIKVF.

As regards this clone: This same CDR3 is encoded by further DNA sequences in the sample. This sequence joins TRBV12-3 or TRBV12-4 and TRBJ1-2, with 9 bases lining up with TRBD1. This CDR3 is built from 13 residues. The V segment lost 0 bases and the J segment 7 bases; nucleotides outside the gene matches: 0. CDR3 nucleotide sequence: TGTGCCAGCAGTTTAGCGACAGGGGGTGGCTACACCTTC. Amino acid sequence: CASSLATGGGYTF.

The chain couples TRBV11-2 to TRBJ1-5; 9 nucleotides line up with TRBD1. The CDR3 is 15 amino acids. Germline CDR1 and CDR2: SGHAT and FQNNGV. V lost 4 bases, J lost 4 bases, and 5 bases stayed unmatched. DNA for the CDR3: TGTGCCAGCAGCTACTCGACAGGGGGGAATCAGCCCCAGCATTTT. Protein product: CASSYSTGGNQPQHF.

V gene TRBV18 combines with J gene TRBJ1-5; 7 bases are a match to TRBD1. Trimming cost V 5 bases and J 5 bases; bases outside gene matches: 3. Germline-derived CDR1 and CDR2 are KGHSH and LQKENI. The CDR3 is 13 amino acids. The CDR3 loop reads CASSAGTDQPQHF. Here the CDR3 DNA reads TGTGCCAGCTCAGCCGGGACAGATCAGCCCCAGCATTTT.

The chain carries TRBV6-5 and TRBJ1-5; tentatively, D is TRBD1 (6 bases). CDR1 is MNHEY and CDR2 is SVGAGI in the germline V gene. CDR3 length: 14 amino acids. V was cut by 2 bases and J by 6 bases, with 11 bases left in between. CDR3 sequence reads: CASSYVQGSQPQHF. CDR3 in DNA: TGTGCCAGCAGTTACGTCCAGGGGAGTCAGCCCCAGCATTTT.